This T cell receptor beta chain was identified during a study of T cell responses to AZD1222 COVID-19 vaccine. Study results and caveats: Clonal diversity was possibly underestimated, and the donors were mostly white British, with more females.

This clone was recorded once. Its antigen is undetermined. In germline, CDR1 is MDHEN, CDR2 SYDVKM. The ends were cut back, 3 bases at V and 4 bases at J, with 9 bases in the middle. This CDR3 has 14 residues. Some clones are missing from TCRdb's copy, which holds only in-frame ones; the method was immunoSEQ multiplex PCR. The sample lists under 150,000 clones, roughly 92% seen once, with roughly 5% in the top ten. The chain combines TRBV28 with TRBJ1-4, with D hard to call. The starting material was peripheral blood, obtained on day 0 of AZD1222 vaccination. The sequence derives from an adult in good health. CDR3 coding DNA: TGTGCCAGCAGTTTGCACAGTCATAATGAAAAACTGTTTTTT. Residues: CASSLHSHNEKLFF.